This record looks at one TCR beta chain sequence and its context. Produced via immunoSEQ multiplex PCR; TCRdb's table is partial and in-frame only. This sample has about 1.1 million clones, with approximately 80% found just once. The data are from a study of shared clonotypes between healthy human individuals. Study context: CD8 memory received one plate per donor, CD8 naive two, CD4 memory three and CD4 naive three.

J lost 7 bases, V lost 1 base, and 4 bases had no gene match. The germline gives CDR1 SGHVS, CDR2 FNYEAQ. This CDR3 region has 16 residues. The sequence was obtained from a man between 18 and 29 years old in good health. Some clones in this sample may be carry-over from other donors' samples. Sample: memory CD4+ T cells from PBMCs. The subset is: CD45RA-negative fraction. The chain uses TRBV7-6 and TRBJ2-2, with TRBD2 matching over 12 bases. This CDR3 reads CASSLGTSGTSGELFF. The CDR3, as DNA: TGTGCCAGCAGCTTAGGGACTAGCGGGACCAGCGGGGAGCTGTTTTTT.